The 30 T cell receptor beta chains in this list originate from one sample, sequenced in a study of OX40 agonist ivuxolimab in advanced cancers. Generated by immunoSEQ multiplex PCR, the TCRdb table keeps only in-frame clones and is missing some. The top ten clones hold around 2.4% of a sample with under 90,000 clones, roughly 89% of them seen once. The starting material was CD4+ or CD8+ T cells sorted from blood, obtained in a trial of the OX40 agonist ivuxolimab. These receptors were taken from an adult with an advanced solid tumor such as melanoma, head and neck, liver or kidney cancer.

V and J are TRBV6-5 and TRBJ1-1; D is possibly TRBD1 (5 bases). This CDR3 is 12 amino acids long. V was shortened by 6 bases and J by 11 bases, with 16 bases between the two germline ends. Germline V gene lookup returns CDR1 MNHEY and CDR2 SVGAGI. This CDR3 is CASRREGEFAFF. In DNA form, the CDR3 reads TGTGCCAGCAGAAGGGAAGGGGAATTTGCTTTCTTT.

This rearrangement joins TRBV7-2 to TRBJ1-3; 7 bases are a match to TRBD1. Germline CDR1 and CDR2: SGHTA and FQGNSA. The trim removed 5 bases at V and 1 base at J, leaving 5 bases unmatched. This CDR3 has 15 amino acids. The CDR3 protein is CASSRGQSSGNTIYF. The CDR3 DNA reads as TGTGCCAGCAGCCGGGGACAGAGTTCTGGAAACACCATATATTTT.

The table lists this clone with a few counts. The CDR3 DNA follows: TGTGCCAGCTCTCAGACGGAATCGAACACTGAAGCTTTCTTT. This translates into CASSQTESNTEAFF. This rearrangement joins TRBV18 to TRBJ1-1; D is uncertain. V dropped 6 bases and J dropped 1 base, with 12 bases sitting between them. The CDR3 extends over 14 amino acids. Germline V gene lookup returns CDR1 KGHSH and CDR2 LQKENI.

V gene TRBV19 combines with J gene TRBJ1-1, with no clear D. Germline V gene lookup returns CDR1 LNHDA and CDR2 SQIVND (reference sequence). Trimming pared 2 bases from V and 1 base from J, leaving 11 bases between. There are 15 residues in the CDR3. The CDR3 DNA reads TGTGCCAGTAGTATAACAGCGGGCGGGAACACTGAAGCTTTCTTT. Its protein is CASSITAGGNTEAFF.

As concerns this clone: This specimen includes other DNA sequences encoding the same CDR3. The chain combines TRBV6-5 with TRBJ1-4, with a weak D call TRBD1 (6 bases). This CDR3 contains 14 residues. Germline lookup yields CDR1 MNHEY and CDR2 SVGAGI. Trimming pared 5 bases from V and 0 bases from J, leaving 7 bases between. The CDR3 nucleotides read TGTGCCAGCAGTAGGACAGCAACTAATGAAAAACTGTTTTTT. Protein: CASSRTATNEKLFF.

The rearrangement links TRBV7-9 to TRBJ1-3; tentatively, D is TRBD1 (5 bases). The CDR3 is 14 residues long. V lost 6 bases and J lost 3, with 12 bases in between. Germline V gene sequence: CDR1 SEHNR, CDR2 FQNEAQ (reference sequence). The CDR3 reads CASSLGTHGNTIYF. CDR3 nucleotide sequence: TGTGCCAGCAGTCTCGGGACGCATGGAAACACCATATATTTT.

The chain uses TRBV19 and TRBJ2-1; TRBD2 matches at 10 bases. Germline CDR1 LNHDA, CDR2 SQIVND (reference sequence). The CDR3 extends over 16 amino acids. The trim removed 3 bases at V and 6 bases at J, leaving 8 bases unmatched. This chain's CDR3 is CASSMVLAGRLNEQFF. DNA of the CDR3: TGTGCCAGTAGTATGGTACTAGCGGGAAGACTCAATGAGCAGTTCTTC.

The chain has TRBV5-5 and TRBJ1-1; possible D gene TRBD1, 5 bases. Trimming shortened V by 3 bases and J by 4 bases, and 10 bases separated the two germline ends. The CDR3 length is 13 residues. Germline V gives CDR1 SGHKS, CDR2 YYEKEE (reference sequence). The CDR3 DNA follows: TGTGCCAGCAGCTGGGACCAATCCACTGAAGCTTTCTTT. It is translated as CASSWDQSTEAFF.

The chain joins TRBV6-1 to TRBJ2-5; 7 bases are shared with TRBD1. CDR1 is MNHNS, CDR2 SASEGT, per germline. Germline trimming cut 7 bases from V and 3 bases from J; bases unmatched to any gene: 8. The CDR3 has 14 amino acids. DNA for the CDR3: TGTGCCAGCACTCAGACAGGGTCCGAAGAGACCCAGTACTTC. Its protein product is CASTQTGSEETQYF.

The chain employs TRBV9 and TRBJ2-7; tentatively, D is TRBD2 (7 bases). The CDR3 has 15 amino acids. V was cut by 4 bases and J by 5 bases, with 19 bases left in between. CDR1 and CDR2 (germline): SGDLS, YYNGEE. The CDR3 nucleotides are TGTGCCAGCAGCCTCCGGGGGGCGGCGTCCGACGAGCAGTACTTC. This gives the protein CASSLRGAASDEQYF.

The chain employs TRBV6-1 and TRBJ2-5; no firm D call. V was pared by 8 bases and J by 5 bases, with 12 bases between. The CDR3 covers 12 residues. Germline V CDR1 and CDR2: MNHNS, SASEGT. The CDR3 here is CASERLLETQYF. In nucleotides, the CDR3 is TGTGCCAGCGAGCGACTCTTGGAGACCCAGTACTTC.

This clone was detected once. The rearrangement uses TRBV27 and TRBJ1-5, with D unclear. Trimming took 2 bases from V and 4 from J, leaving 6 bases between them. Germline V gene sequence: CDR1 MNHEY, CDR2 SMNVEV (reference sequence). This CDR3 is 13 amino acids long. CDR3 protein: CASSLRQNQPQHF. CDR3 nucleotide sequence: TGTGCCAGCAGTTTAAGGCAGAATCAGCCCCAGCATTTT.

This sequence joins TRBV5-1 and TRBJ2-1; D is unclear. V was clipped by 2 bases and J by 0 bases, with 6 bases between them. The CDR3 is 14 residues long. Germline CDR1 reads SGHRS; CDR2 reads YFSETQ. The CDR3 sequence: CASSLDTSYNEQFF. DNA for the CDR3: TGCGCCAGCAGCTTAGACACCTCCTACAATGAGCAGTTCTTC.

This chain connects TRBV7-9 to TRBJ2-7; no reliable D call. Trimming shortened V by 5 bases and J by 2 bases, and 7 bases separated the two germline ends. The CDR3 extends over 12 amino acids. The germline CDR1 and CDR2 sequences are SEHNR and FQNEAQ (reference sequence). In DNA form, the CDR3 reads TGTGCCAGCAGCCGGATAGCCTACGAGCAGTACTTC. Protein sequence: CASSRIAYEQYF.

The V gene is TRBV19, the J gene TRBJ2-3; 8 nucleotides agree with TRBD2. Germline loops: CDR1 LNHDA, CDR2 SQIVND (reference sequence). V was pared by 7 bases and J by 2 bases, with 8 bases of the junction left unmatched. The CDR3 extends over 15 amino acids. CDR3 nucleotides: TGTGCCAGTACCCCCGTAGCGGGATACACAGATACGCAGTATTTT. Protein product: CASTPVAGYTDTQYF.

The chain uses TRBV7-9 and TRBJ2-1; no definite D call. The V gene lost 5 bases and the J gene lost 3 bases, with 14 bases spanning the gap. The CDR3 is 15 residues long. From germline, CDR1 is SEHNR and CDR2 FQNEAQ (reference sequence). The CDR3: CASSPWQASYNEQFF. The CDR3 DNA reads as TGTGCCAGCAGCCCCTGGCAGGCGAGCTACAATGAGCAGTTCTTC.

The chain employs TRBV6-1 and TRBJ1-5; no clear D. Germline assignment: CDR1 MNHNS and CDR2 SASEGT. This CDR3 is 13 amino acids long. V was pared by 0 bases and J by 7 bases, with 7 bases between. CDR3 amino acids: CASSEAAYQPQHF. In DNA form, the CDR3 reads TGTGCCAGCAGTGAAGCGGCCTACCAGCCCCAGCATTTT.

This chain uses TRBV29-1 with TRBJ1-2; no reliable D call. The CDR3 is 13 amino acids. Per germline, CDR1 SQVTM and CDR2 ANQGSEA. Trimming took 6 bases from V and 4 from J, leaving 15 bases between them. CDR3 amino acids: CSVLGEGTYGYTF. The DNA for the CDR3 is TGCAGCGTCCTCGGGGAGGGAACCTATGGCTACACCTTC.

This chain connects TRBV29-1 to TRBJ1-2; TRBD1 aligns across 9 bases. The CDR3 is 12 amino acids. Germline V gene data show CDR1 as SQVTM and CDR2 as ANQGSEA. J gave up 11 bases and V 3 bases, and 7 bases lay outside the gene matches. The CDR3 DNA reads as TGCAGCGTTGATTCTGGGACAGGGCGGTACACCTTC. It yields the protein CSVDSGTGRYTF.

V gene TRBV6-5 combines with J gene TRBJ1-2; D is perhaps TRBD1 (5 bases). Germline-derived CDR1 and CDR2 are MNHEY and SVGAGI. This CDR3 spans 15 amino acids. V lost 0 bases, J lost 4 bases, and 12 bases lay in between. This chain's CDR3 is CASSYSWGISYGYTF. Written as DNA, the CDR3 is TGTGCCAGCAGTTACTCGTGGGGGATTTCCTATGGCTACACCTTC.

This clone appeared a few times. Distinct nucleotide sequences in the sample also encode this CDR3. This chain connects TRBV11-2 to TRBJ2-7; D remains unclear. Looked up from germline, CDR1 is SGHAT and CDR2 is FQNNGV. Trimming removed 6 bases from V and 3 bases from J, with 18 bases in between. The CDR3 extends over 15 amino acids. The CDR3: CASRRVISPRYEQYF. The CDR3 DNA reads TGTGCCAGCAGACGTGTTATTTCCCCTCGCTACGAGCAGTACTTC.

This chain uses TRBV27 with TRBJ1-4, with D possibly matching TRBD1 (5 bases). Germline V gene data show CDR1 as MNHEY and CDR2 as SMNVEV (reference sequence). The CDR3 is made up of 15 amino acids. Trimming pared 0 bases from V and 1 base from J, leaving 6 bases between. The DNA of the CDR3 is TGTGCCAGCAGTTTATCTGGGGGAACTAATGAAAAACTGTTTTTT. Protein product: CASSLSGGTNEKLFF.

V and J are TRBV6-6 and TRBJ2-1; 7 nucleotides agree with TRBD2. The CDR3 has 14 amino acids. Germline CDR1 and CDR2: MNHNY and SVGAGI (reference sequence). After removal of 4 bases from V and 9 bases from J, the junction contained 9 bases not matched to a gene. CDR3 DNA sequence: TGTGCCAGCAGTTCCGAGGCTAGCGGTGTTGAGCAGTTCTTC. The encoded protein is CASSSEASGVEQFF.

In this sample, this clone turned up once. The chain is built from TRBV2 and TRBJ1-1; tentatively, D is TRBD1 (6 bases). V dropped 4 bases and J dropped 7 bases, with 16 bases sitting between them. CDR3 length: 14 residues. The germline gives CDR1 SNHLY, CDR2 FYNNEI. The CDR3: CASSVQGEGHEAFF. In DNA, the CDR3 is TGTGCCAGCAGTGTACAGGGAGAGGGCCATGAAGCTTTCTTT.

The V call is TRBV11-3, the J call TRBJ1-2; D not resolved. The CDR3 consists of 15 residues. The germline CDR1 and CDR2 sequences are SGHNT and YENEEA. V was shortened by 10 bases and J by 0 bases, with 18 bases between the two germline ends. The CDR3 region is CATTSYGRSNYGYTF. The CDR3 nucleotides are TGTGCCACTACCTCTTATGGCAGATCTAACTATGGCTACACCTTC.

The chain uses TRBV7-2 and TRBJ2-2; D is unresolved. Germline loops: CDR1 SGHTA, CDR2 FQGNSA. Trimming took 1 base from V and 1 from J, leaving 4 bases between them. This CDR3 spans 14 amino acids. This chain's CDR3 is CASSLGLNTGELFF. The DNA of the CDR3 is TGTGCCAGCAGCTTAGGACTGAACACCGGGGAGCTGTTTTTT. Using reference TRBV7-2 and TRBJ2-2 for the parts outside the CDR3, the full variable domain is GAGVSQSPSNKVTEKGKDVELRCDPISGHTALYWYRQSLGQGLEFLIYFQGNSAPDKSGLPSDRFSAERTGGSVSTLTIQRTQQEDSAVYLCASSLGLNTGELFFGEGSRLTVL.

The rearrangement uses TRBV5-8 and TRBJ2-2; D uncertain. V gave up 0 bases and J gave up 1 base, with 13 bases separating them. The germline gives CDR1 SGHTS, CDR2 YDEGEE. This CDR3 has 17 amino acids. DNA for the CDR3: TGTGCCAGCAGCTTGGTAGCAGGCCCGAGGAACACCGGGGAGCTGTTTTTT. Residues: CASSLVAGPRNTGELFF.

The gene calls are TRBV5-1 and TRBJ1-1; D may be TRBD1 (5 bases). This CDR3 is built from 15 residues. Trimming cost V 2 bases and J 1 base, with 12 bases left between them. Germline values: CDR1 SGHRS, CDR2 YFSETQ. The CDR3 DNA reads as TGCGCCAGCAGCTTTGCAGACAGAAGGAACACTGAAGCTTTCTTT. This encodes CASSFADRRNTEAFF.

The chain combines TRBV6-5 with TRBJ2-3, with TRBD1 identical over 7 bases. Germline CDR1 reads MNHEY; CDR2 reads SVGAGI. CDR3 length equals 14 residues. V was pared by 6 bases and J by 5 bases, with 8 bases of the junction left unmatched. For the CDR3, the DNA is TGTGCCAGCAGGAGGGGGCCCGCGGGAGATACGCAGTATTTT. Its translation is CASRRGPAGDTQYF.

This rearrangement joins TRBV10-3 to TRBJ2-1; D may be TRBD2 (5 bases). CDR1 is ENHRY and CDR2 is SYGVKD in the germline V gene. The V end was cut by 0 bases, the J end by 3 bases, with 6 bases between. This CDR3 has 14 amino acids. The CDR3: CAISESDYYNEQFF. DNA of the CDR3: TGTGCCATCAGTGAGTCAGACTACTACAATGAGCAGTTCTTC.